This TCR beta chain was captured by sequencing in a study of prognosis after radiotherapy for stage I lung cancer. Study-level information: Squamous cell carcinoma tumors occurred in seven patients, adenocarcinoma in twelve. Overall study results and limits: Reportedly, patients with and without metastases differed in TRBV and TRBJ gene usage.

The CDR3 totals 13 residues. Germline V gives CDR1 ENHRY, CDR2 SYGVKD. V gave up 0 bases and J gave up 4 bases, with 6 bases separating them. Researchers used two-round multiplex PCR to amplify TCR beta CDR3 starting from genomic DNA. Primers specific to each TRBV and TRBJ gene were used in first-round PCR. Using its own MiXCR run on the multiplex PCR reads, TCRdb lists one record per CDR3 protein. The sample consists of 30,000 or so distinct CDR3 sequences, around 30% of them appearing once. This clonotype was seen many times. The antigen remains unidentified. The sequence derives from a donor older than 45 with non-small cell lung cancer. The V call is TRBV10-3, the J call TRBJ1-2; no definite D call. Specimen: PBMCs, collected before or after stereotactic body radiation therapy (not recorded which). CDR3 sequence reads: CAISESVGYGYTF. In nucleotides, the CDR3 is TGTGCCATCAGTGAGTCGGTGGGCTATGGCTACACCTTC.